The sequence of this TCR beta chain was determined in a study of vaccination effects on CD4 cells after COVID-19. TCRdb keeps only in-frame clones here, not all; method: immunoSEQ multiplex PCR. Of about 41,000 clones listed, roughly 70% are singletons. Concerning this clone: The target antigen is unknown.

General study results and limits: Late after vaccination, infection- and vaccine-induced clones showed marked clonal contraction.

With the ViraFEST assay, the study expanded antigen-specific CD4+ T cells using viral peptide pools, then sequenced them. Subsequent to 10 days of culture, CD4+ T cells were isolated. Prior SARS-CoV-2 infection was absent in the vaccine recipients, as shown by negative nucleocapsid antibodies. Researchers swapped half the medium for IL-2 medium on both days 3 and 7. This specimen consisted of CD4+ T cells from PBMCs cultured with HCoV-OC43 spike peptides, obtained before COVID-19 vaccination. The subset: HCoV-OC43 spike overlapping peptide pool stimulation. This TCR derives from a human donor who received a COVID-19 vaccine.

CDR3: CSVSGGYTF. The DNA for the CDR3 is TGCAGCGTGTCTGGCGGCTACACCTTC. This sequence joins TRBV29-1 and TRBJ1-2; D not resolved. This CDR3 has 9 residues. From germline, CDR1 is SQVTM and CDR2 ANQGSEA. V lost 6 bases and J lost 8, with 7 bases in between.